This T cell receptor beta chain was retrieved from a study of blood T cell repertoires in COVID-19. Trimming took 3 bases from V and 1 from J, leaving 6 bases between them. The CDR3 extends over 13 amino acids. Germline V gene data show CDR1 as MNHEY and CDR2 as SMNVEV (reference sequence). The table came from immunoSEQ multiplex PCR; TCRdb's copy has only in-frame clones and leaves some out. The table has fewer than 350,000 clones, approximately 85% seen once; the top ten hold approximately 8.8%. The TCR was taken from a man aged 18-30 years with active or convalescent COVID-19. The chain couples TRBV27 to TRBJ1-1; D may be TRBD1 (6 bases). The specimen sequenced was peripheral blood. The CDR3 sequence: CASSLGANTEAFF. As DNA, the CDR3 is TGTGCCAGCAGTTTGGGGGCGAACACTGAAGCTTTCTTT.